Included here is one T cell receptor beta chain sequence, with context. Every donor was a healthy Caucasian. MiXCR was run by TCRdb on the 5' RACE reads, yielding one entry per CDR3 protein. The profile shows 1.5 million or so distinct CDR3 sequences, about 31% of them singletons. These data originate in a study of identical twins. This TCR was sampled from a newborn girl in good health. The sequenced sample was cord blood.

The CDR3 protein is CASSPQWLSDTQYF. DNA for the CDR3: TGTGCCAGCAGCCCGCAATGGTTATCGGATACGCAGTATTTT. The chain joins TRBV9 to TRBJ2-3; the D is unclear. Germline V CDR1 and CDR2: SGDLS, YYNGEE. V lost 4 bases and J lost 6, with 15 bases in between. CDR3 size: 14 residues.